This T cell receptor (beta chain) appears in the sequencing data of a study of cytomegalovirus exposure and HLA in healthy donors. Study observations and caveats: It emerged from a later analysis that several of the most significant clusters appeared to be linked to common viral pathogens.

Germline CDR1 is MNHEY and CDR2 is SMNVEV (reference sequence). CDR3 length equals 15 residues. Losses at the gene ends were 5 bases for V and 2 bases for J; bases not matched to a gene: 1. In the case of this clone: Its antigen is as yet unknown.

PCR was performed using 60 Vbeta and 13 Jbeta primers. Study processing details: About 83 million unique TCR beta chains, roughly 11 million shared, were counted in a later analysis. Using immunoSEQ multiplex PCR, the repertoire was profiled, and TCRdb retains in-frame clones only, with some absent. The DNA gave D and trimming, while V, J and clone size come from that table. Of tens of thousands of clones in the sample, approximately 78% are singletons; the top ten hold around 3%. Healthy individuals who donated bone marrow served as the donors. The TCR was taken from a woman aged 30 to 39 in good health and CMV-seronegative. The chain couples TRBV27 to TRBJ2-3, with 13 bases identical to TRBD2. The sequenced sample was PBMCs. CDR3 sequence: CASSGLAGDTDTQYF. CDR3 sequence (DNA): TGTGCCAGCAGTGGACTAGCGGGGGACACAGATACGCAGTATTTT.